This entry is about one TCR beta chain. Its antigen is undetermined. Second-dose recipients at about 4 or about 12 weeks were treated as one pooled group. This sample is drawn from a study of T cell responses to AZD1222 COVID-19 vaccine. Overall study results and limits: After two AZD1222 doses, spike-specific TCR breadth and depth rose versus day 0.

Assay: immunoSEQ multiplex PCR; the TCRdb copy retains only in-frame clones and omits some. Altogether tens of thousands of clones are present, around 82% being singletons, with the ten largest covering 20% to 30%. The source was peripheral blood, collected 28 days after the second AZD1222 dose. This sequence was found in an adult who received the AZD1222 COVID-19 vaccine.

This CDR3 is CASSIRRRGGNTEAFF. The DNA of the CDR3 is TGTGCCAGTAGTATACGACGGAGGGGGGGGAACACTGAAGCTTTCTTT. The chain joins TRBV19 to TRBJ1-1, with D perhaps TRBD1 (6 bases). CDR3 size: 16 residues. V was pared by 2 bases and J by 1 base, with 14 bases between. CDR1 is LNHDA, CDR2 SQIVND, per germline (reference sequence).